This T cell receptor (beta chain) was profiled in a study of follicular helper T cells after annual influenza vaccination. Assay used: immunoSEQ multiplex PCR; TCRdb lists only in-frame clones, some missing. The sample includes some 30,000 clones, about 82% of them seen just once. Stated time point: 2014-2015 season, pre-vaccination. Germline V gene data show CDR1 as KGHSH and CDR2 as LQKENI. Trimming stripped 4 bases from V and 6 bases from J, with 9 bases between. The CDR3 spans 13 residues. The rearrangement joins TRBV18 to TRBJ1-4; no clear D gene. Sample: CXCR5+ CD38- circulating T follicular helper cells from blood, taken on the day of influenza vaccination. The subset is: circulating Tfh, non-naive CD4+CXCR5+PD-1+ (ICOS+CD38+ or ICOS-CD38-). The clonotype was recovered from an adult who received the influenza vaccine. The CDR3 region is CASSLGLDEKLFF. Here the CDR3 DNA reads TGTGCCAGCTCACTCGGGTTGGATGAAAAACTGTTTTTT.